The 13 T cell receptor beta chains listed next were all sequenced from one sample in a study of cytomegalovirus exposure and HLA in healthy donors. Vbeta (60) and Jbeta (13) primers were used in the PCR. The table came from immunoSEQ multiplex PCR; TCRdb's copy has only in-frame clones and leaves some out. In the table there are 90,000 to 150,000 clones, about 80% of which are singletons. The sequencing sample was made of PBMCs. These TCRs come from a human donor in good health.

The sample holds one count of this clone. In DNA, the CDR3 is TGTGCCAGCAGTGATACAGGGTTAGCTGAAAAACTGTTTTTT. Amino acid sequence: CASSDTGLAEKLFF. The chain couples TRBV28 to TRBJ1-4; D is possibly TRBD1 (6 bases). Germline V lookup: CDR1 MDHEN, CDR2 SYDVKM. V was cut by 5 bases and J by 7 bases, with 14 bases left in between. This CDR3 comprises 14 residues.

The chain uses TRBV7-2 and TRBJ2-7; TRBD1 is a possible D gene (5 bases). The CDR3 length is 15 residues. Trimming stripped 3 bases from V and 1 base from J, with 13 bases between. Germline V gives CDR1 SGHTA, CDR2 FQGNSA. Here the CDR3 DNA reads TGTGCCAGCAGCTTTGGGCAGGGTAGTTCCTACGAGCAGTACTTC. It specifies CASSFGQGSSYEQYF.

The table lists this clone with a few counts. V usage is TRBV2 and J usage is TRBJ2-5; D perhaps matches TRBD1 (6 bases). The CDR3 has 16 residues. CDR1 and CDR2 (germline): SNHLY, FYNNEI. V lost 6 bases to trimming and J lost 2 bases, with 19 bases between them. The CDR3 spells CASSKTGGAYQETQYF. In DNA form, the CDR3 reads TGTGCCAGCAGCAAGACAGGTGGGGCCTATCAAGAGACCCAGTACTTC.

The chain is built from TRBV28 and TRBJ1-3, with 7 bases fitting TRBD1. After removal of 6 bases from V and 7 bases from J, the junction contained 9 bases not matched to a gene. CDR1 and CDR2 (germline): MDHEN, SYDVKM. This CDR3 has 14 amino acids. The CDR3 sequence is CASSYEGAGNTIYF. CDR3 bases: TGTGCCAGCAGCTACGAGGGGGCAGGGAACACCATATATTTT.

The chain recombines TRBV19 with TRBJ1-5, with a tentative D call TRBD1 (6 bases). The CDR3 runs to 13 residues. V lost 5 bases and J 6 bases, leaving 11 bases between the germline ends. Germline V gives CDR1 LNHDA, CDR2 SQIVND (reference sequence). CDR3: CASSSPRGQPQHF. The DNA for the CDR3 is TGTGCCAGTAGTTCACCCAGGGGTCAGCCCCAGCATTTT. Full variable domain (remainder filled in from reference TRBV19 and TRBJ1-5): DGGITQSPKYLFRKEGQNVTLSCEQNLNHDAMYWYRQDPGQGLRLIYYSQIVNDFQKGDIAEGYSVSREKKESFPLTVTSAQKNPTAFYLCASSSPRGQPQHFGDGTRLSIL.

A remark on this clone: Other DNA sequences from this sample encode an identical CDR3 as well. The genes are TRBV11-2 and TRBJ1-5, with TRBD1 matching 7 bases. CDR1 and CDR2 from the germline V gene are SGHAT and FQNNGV. V dropped 1 base and J dropped 3; count of bases not matched to a gene: 3. The CDR3 consists of 15 residues. The CDR3 spells CASSLGQGPNQPQHF. In DNA, the CDR3 is TGTGCCAGCAGCTTAGGACAGGGCCCCAATCAGCCCCAGCATTTT.

The chain carries TRBV6-1 and TRBJ1-1; D may be TRBD1 (6 bases). Trimming removed 8 bases at V and 8 bases at J, with 18 bases between. The CDR3 contains 13 residues. CDR1 is MNHNS, CDR2 SASEGT, per germline. CDR3 loop: CASSVGGGTEAFF. The DNA of the CDR3 is TGTGCCAGCTCCGTGGGAGGGGGGACAGAAGCTTTCTTT.

Points on this clone: Lacking the conserved final phenylalanine or tryptophan, this CDR3 likely reflects a read error. The rearrangement links TRBV28 to TRBJ1-1; D is unclear. This CDR3 is 12 amino acids long. Germline lookup yields CDR1 MDHEN and CDR2 SYDVKM. V dropped 3 bases and J dropped 11 bases, with 13 bases sitting between them. Here the CDR3 reads CASSFDTRMAFS. The CDR3 DNA follows: TGTGCCAGCAGTTTTGATACGAGGATGGCTTTCTCT.

In DNA form, the CDR3 reads TGTGCCAGCAGCTTAGGGACAGGGGGCGCAGTTAATGAGCAGTTCTTC. Protein product: CASSLGTGGAVNEQFF. The V call is TRBV11-2, the J call TRBJ2-1; TRBD1 agrees at 11 bases. Germline CDR1 reads SGHAT; CDR2 reads FQNNGV. The CDR3 extends over 16 amino acids. The V gene end was trimmed by 1 base and the J gene end by 7 bases; junction bases not matched to a gene: 6.

The V call is TRBV7-8, the J call TRBJ1-1; D not resolved. The CDR3 has 16 amino acids. Between the trimmed V and J ends, which lost 5 bases and 4 bases, there was a span of 20 bases. From germline, CDR1 is SGHVS and CDR2 FQNEAQ. CDR3 region: CASSSTEVFRSTEAFF. The CDR3 nucleotides are TGTGCCAGCAGCAGTACGGAGGTTTTCCGGAGCACTGAAGCTTTCTTT.

This sequence joins TRBV11-2 and TRBJ2-7; D possibly corresponds to TRBD1 (5 bases). CDR1 and CDR2 from the germline V gene are SGHAT and FQNNGV. The V end lost 5 bases, the J end lost 2 bases, and 19 bases lay between the germline ends. The CDR3 runs 16 residues. CDR3 nucleotide sequence: TGTGCCAGCAGCATTAGTCCAACGCAGGGTGCCTACGAGCAGTACTTC. This codes for CASSISPTQGAYEQYF.

The chain recombines TRBV28 with TRBJ1-5, with 8 positions matching TRBD1. V trimming: 4 bases; J trimming: 7 bases; junction bases outside the gene matches: 6. The CDR3 extends over 14 amino acids. Germline CDR1 MDHEN, CDR2 SYDVKM. CDR3 in amino acids: CASSSGGRGQPQHF. The CDR3 coding sequence is TGTGCCAGCAGTTCAGGGGGCCGGGGGCAGCCCCAGCATTTT.

The genes are TRBV6-1 and TRBJ1-1, with 7 nucleotides matching TRBD1. Germline V CDR1 and CDR2: MNHNS, SASEGT. This CDR3 region has 14 residues. V lost 4 bases and J lost 5; bases outside the gene matches: 7. CDR3 loop: CASSGTGTGTEAFF. CDR3 bases: TGTGCCAGCAGTGGGACAGGAACGGGAACTGAAGCTTTCTTT.